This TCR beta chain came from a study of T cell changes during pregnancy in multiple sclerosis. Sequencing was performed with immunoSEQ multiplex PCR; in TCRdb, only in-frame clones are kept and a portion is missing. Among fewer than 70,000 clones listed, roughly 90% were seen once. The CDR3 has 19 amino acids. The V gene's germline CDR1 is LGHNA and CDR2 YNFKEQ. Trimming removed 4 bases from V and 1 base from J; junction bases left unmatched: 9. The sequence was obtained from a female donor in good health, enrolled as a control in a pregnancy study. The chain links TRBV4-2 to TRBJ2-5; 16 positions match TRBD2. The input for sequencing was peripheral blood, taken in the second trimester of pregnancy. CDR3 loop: CASSLTWGLAGGSQETQYF. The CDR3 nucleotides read TGTGCCAGCAGCCTGACTTGGGGACTAGCGGGAGGGAGCCAAGAGACCCAGTACTTC.